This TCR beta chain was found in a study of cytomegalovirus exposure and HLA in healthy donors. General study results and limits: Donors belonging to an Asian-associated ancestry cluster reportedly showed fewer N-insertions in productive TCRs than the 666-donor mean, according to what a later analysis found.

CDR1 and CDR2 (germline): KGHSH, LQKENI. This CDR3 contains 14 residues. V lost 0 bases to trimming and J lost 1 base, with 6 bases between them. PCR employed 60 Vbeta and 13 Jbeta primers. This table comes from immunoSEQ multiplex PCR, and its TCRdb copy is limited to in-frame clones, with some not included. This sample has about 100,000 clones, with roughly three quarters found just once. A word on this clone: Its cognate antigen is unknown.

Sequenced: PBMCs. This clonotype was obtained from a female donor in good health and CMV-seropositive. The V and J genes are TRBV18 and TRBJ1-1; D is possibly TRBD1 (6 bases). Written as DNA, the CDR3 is TGTGCCAGCTCACCACCGGGGGCGAACACTGAAGCTTTCTTT. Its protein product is CASSPPGANTEAFF.